Each of the 18 T cell receptor beta chains below was sequenced from the same sample in a study of cytomegalovirus exposure and HLA in healthy donors. The PCR ran on 60 Vbeta and 13 Jbeta primers. Profiled with immunoSEQ multiplex PCR; TCRdb holds only in-frame clones, not every one. The repertoire holds about 130,000 clones, around 83% seen once, with approximately 3% in the top ten. Sequenced sample: PBMCs. The receptors originated from a woman under 30 in good health and CMV-seropositive.

J is TRBJ2-1 and V is TRBV13, with TRBD2 as a possible D gene (5 bases). The length of the CDR3 is 18 residues. Germline lookup yields CDR1 PRHDT and CDR2 FYEKMQ (reference sequence). Trimming removed 0 bases from V and 14 bases from J, with 29 bases in between. The CDR3 sequence is CASSLGLSGVNNNGREFF. CDR3 nucleotides: TGTGCCAGCAGCTTAGGCCTATCCGGGGTTAATAATAATGGAAGGGAGTTCTTC.

The chain is built from TRBV29-1 and TRBJ2-6; 8 nucleotides line up with TRBD1. The J segment lost 1 base and the V segment lost 1 base, leaving 12 bases of the junction unmatched. Germline V gene data show CDR1 as SQVTM and CDR2 as ANQGSEA. The CDR3 length is 19 residues. The CDR3 is CSVEGIVDREDSGANVLTF. The CDR3 DNA follows: TGCAGCGTTGAAGGGATAGTGGACAGGGAGGATTCTGGGGCCAACGTCCTGACTTTC.

This chain uses TRBV5-1 with TRBJ2-2, with D possibly matching TRBD1 (6 bases). The CDR3 runs to 16 residues. Trimming took 0 bases from V and 4 from J, leaving 13 bases between them. CDR1 and CDR2 (germline): SGHRS, YFSETQ. DNA of the CDR3: TGCGCCAGCAGCTTGGCCTGGGGGCCCATCACCGGGGAGCTGTTTTTT. Amino acid sequence: CASSLAWGPITGELFF.

V is TRBV10-2 and J is TRBJ1-6; D is undetermined. The CDR3 is made up of 14 amino acids. Trimming pared 4 bases from V and 10 bases from J, leaving 14 bases between. CDR1 is WSHSY, CDR2 SAAADI, per germline. In DNA, the CDR3 is TGCGCCAGCAGTGTTGGTCAGACCGGGTCACCCCTCCACTTT. Protein product: CASSVGQTGSPLHF.

Of note for this clone: Other DNA variants within this sample encode the same CDR3. V and J are TRBV15 and TRBJ2-3; unclear D gene. Trimming cost V 1 base and J 5 bases, with 4 bases left between them. The germline V gene has CDR1 LNHNV and CDR2 YYDKDF (reference sequence). This CDR3 spans 12 amino acids. The CDR3 DNA is TGTGCCACCAGCAGAGGAGGAGATACGCAGTATTTT. This encodes CATSRGGDTQYF.

The chain couples TRBV11-2 to TRBJ2-5; 8 positions agree with TRBD2. CDR1 and CDR2 (germline): SGHAT, FQNNGV. The junction had 5 bases not matched to a gene; V was cut back by 3 bases and J by 2 bases. CDR3 length: 15 amino acids. The chain's CDR3 is CASSFRGGKQETQYF. CDR3 DNA: TGTGCCAGCAGCTTTCGGGGGGGAAAACAAGAGACCCAGTACTTC.

The chain links TRBV7-8 to TRBJ2-1; 7 bases match TRBD2. The germline V gene encodes CDR1 SGHVS and CDR2 FQNEAQ. The trim removed 3 bases at V and 4 bases at J, leaving 6 bases unmatched. The CDR3 loop spans 15 amino acids. Here the CDR3 reads CASSLGTTLYNEQFF. CDR3 coding DNA: TGTGCCAGCAGCTTGGGGACTACCTTATACAATGAGCAGTTCTTC.

The chain has TRBV28 and TRBJ1-3; possibly TRBD1 for D (5 bases). This CDR3 has 16 residues. Trimming cost V 2 bases and J 0 bases, with 11 bases left between them. Per germline, CDR1 MDHEN and CDR2 SYDVKM. The CDR3 loop reads CASSLLGQTSGNTIYF. In DNA form, the CDR3 reads TGTGCCAGCAGTTTACTGGGGCAGACCTCTGGAAACACCATATATTTT.

The V gene is TRBV5-6, the J gene TRBJ1-1, with D tentatively TRBD1 (5 bases). V lost 0 bases and J 5 bases, leaving 11 bases between the germline ends. There are 14 residues in the CDR3. Germline values: CDR1 SGHDT, CDR2 YYEEEE. The CDR3 DNA follows: TGTGCCAGCAGCTTGGAAGGGGCTGGTACTGAAGCTTTCTTT. Protein sequence: CASSLEGAGTEAFF.

The chain has TRBV15 and TRBJ1-4; D not certain. There are 16 residues in the CDR3. From germline, CDR1 is LNHNV and CDR2 YYDKDF (reference sequence). The V end lost 6 bases, the J end lost 1 base, and 15 bases lay between the germline ends. The CDR3 is CATRLGGEVTNEKLFF. The CDR3 DNA sequence: TGTGCCACCAGGCTTGGTGGTGAGGTAACTAATGAAAAACTGTTTTTT.

The J gene is TRBJ2-3, the V gene TRBV4-1, with a weak D call TRBD1 (5 bases). The length of the CDR3 is 15 residues. V was clipped by 1 base and J by 5 bases, with 13 bases between them. The germline V gene has CDR1 MGHRA and CDR2 YSYEKL. The CDR3 reads CASSQAIRQIDTQYF. The DNA of the CDR3 is TGCGCCAGCAGCCAAGCCATCCGACAGATAGATACGCAGTATTTT.

Of note for this clone: Other DNA variants within this sample encode the same CDR3. The V and J genes are TRBV5-1 and TRBJ2-5; D is uncertain. V was pared by 4 bases and J by 0 bases, with 10 bases between. Germline V gene lookup returns CDR1 SGHRS and CDR2 YFSETQ. The CDR3 sequence is 14 residues long. Here the CDR3 reads CASSLGGYQETQYF. CDR3 DNA sequence: TGCGCCAGCAGCCTGGGTGGCTACCAAGAGACCCAGTACTTC.

This chain uses TRBV2 with TRBJ2-7, with 8 positions matching TRBD1. The CDR3 runs to 13 residues. The V gene end was trimmed by 8 bases and the J gene end by 2 bases; junction bases not matched to a gene: 5. Germline V gene sequence: CDR1 SNHLY, CDR2 FYNNEI. CDR3 sequence (DNA): TGTGCCAGCGTCCAGGGACAGGCCTACGAGCAGTACTTC. As protein: CASVQGQAYEQYF.

The chain combines TRBV19 with TRBJ1-2; TRBD1 matches 7 bases. The CDR3 contains 15 residues. CDR1 LNHDA and CDR2 SQIVND come from the germline V gene (reference sequence). Losses at the gene ends were 1 base for V and 6 bases for J; bases not matched to a gene: 8. CDR3 amino acids: CASSIARQGGHGYTF. The CDR3 nucleotides are TGTGCCAGTAGTATAGCCCGACAGGGAGGACATGGCTACACCTTC.

V gene TRBV27 combines with J gene TRBJ1-2, with TRBD1 as a possible D gene (5 bases). This CDR3 is built from 12 residues. V was cut by 8 bases and J by 6 bases, with 13 bases left in between. The V gene's germline CDR1 is MNHEY and CDR2 SMNVEV (reference sequence). The CDR3 protein is CASVDRYHGYTF. The DNA of the CDR3 is TGTGCCAGCGTCGACAGATACCATGGCTACACCTTC.

The V gene is TRBV18, the J gene TRBJ2-3, with TRBD2 identical over 7 bases. Per germline, CDR1 KGHSH and CDR2 LQKENI. V gave up 6 bases and J gave up 1 base; unmatched junction bases: 7. The CDR3 is 15 amino acids. The CDR3 nucleotides read TGTGCCAGCTCCTTTGGACTAGGGGGCACAGATACGCAGTATTTT. It codes for CASSFGLGGTDTQYF.

This sequence joins TRBV5-1 and TRBJ1-3, with TRBD1 identical over 11 bases. V was pared by 0 bases and J by 7 bases, with 3 bases of the junction left unmatched. This CDR3 contains 15 residues. Germline CDR1 and CDR2: SGHRS and YFSETQ. CDR3 bases: TGCGCCAGCAGCTTGGCCGGGGACAGGGGGAACACCATATATTTT. Protein product: CASSLAGDRGNTIYF.

This clone was counted a few times. The chain has TRBV6-1 and TRBJ1-2, with D unresolved. Trimming removed 6 bases at V and 2 bases at J, with 13 bases between. The CDR3 has 14 residues. Germline-derived CDR1 and CDR2 are MNHNS and SASEGT. This CDR3 reads CASRTKTENYGYTF. DNA of the CDR3: TGTGCCAGCAGGACTAAGACGGAGAACTATGGCTACACCTTC.